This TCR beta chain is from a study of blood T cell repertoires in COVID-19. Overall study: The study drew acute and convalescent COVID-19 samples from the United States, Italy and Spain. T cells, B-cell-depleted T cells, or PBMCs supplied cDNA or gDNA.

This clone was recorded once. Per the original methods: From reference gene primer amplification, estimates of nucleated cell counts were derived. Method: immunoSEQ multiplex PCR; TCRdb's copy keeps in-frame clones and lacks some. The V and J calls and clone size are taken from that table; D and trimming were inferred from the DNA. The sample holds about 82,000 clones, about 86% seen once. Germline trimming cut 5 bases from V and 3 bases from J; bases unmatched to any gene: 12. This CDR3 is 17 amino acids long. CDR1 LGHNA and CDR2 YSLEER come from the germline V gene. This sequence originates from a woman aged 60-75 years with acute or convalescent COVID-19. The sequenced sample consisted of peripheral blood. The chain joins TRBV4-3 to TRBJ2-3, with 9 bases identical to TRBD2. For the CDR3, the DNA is TGCGCCAGCAGCGGAAAGGGCGGGGGGGCAGGGACAGATACGCAGTATTTT. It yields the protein CASSGKGGGAGTDTQYF.